This T cell receptor beta chain was recorded in a study of identifying expanded T cells in peripheral blood. The germline V gene encodes CDR1 LGHNA and CDR2 YSLEER. V was trimmed by 0 bases and J by 2 bases, leaving 10 bases between them. The CDR3 sequence is 15 residues long. Method: immunoSEQ multiplex PCR; TCRdb's copy keeps in-frame clones and lacks some. The top ten clones hold 8% to 9% of a sample with around 99,000 clones, 88% of them seen once. This chain links TRBV4-3 with TRBJ1-2; D is ambiguous. The TCR originated in a person between 18 and 70 years old in good health. The sample taken for sequencing was blood. This CDR3 reads CASSQDSWGNYGYTF. Written as DNA, the CDR3 is TGCGCCAGCAGCCAAGATAGTTGGGGAAACTATGGCTACACCTTC.